Reported below is one T cell receptor (beta chain). No antigen is known for it. This sample is part of a study of cytomegalovirus exposure and HLA in healthy donors. Overall study results and limits: The authors later found most CMV-associated TCR beta chains appeared HLA-restricted.

This CDR3 has 14 amino acids. Per germline, CDR1 MDHEN and CDR2 SYDVKM. With 2 bases removed from V and 7 bases from J, the gap between germline ends came to 14 bases. 13 Jbeta primers and 60 Vbeta primers were used for the PCR. Libraries were prepared by immunoSEQ multiplex PCR; TCRdb keeps only in-frame clonotypes and omits some of them. The sample carries roughly 120,000 clones, 65% to 85% recorded once. Source material: PBMCs. This sequence was found in a woman in her thirties or forties in good health and CMV-seropositive. This rearrangement joins TRBV28 to TRBJ2-5; possibly TRBD1 for D (5 bases). DNA of the CDR3: TGTGCCAGCAGTTTAAGGTCCGGGCAGGGGACCCAGTACTTC. It yields the protein CASSLRSGQGTQYF.